This T cell receptor beta chain was recovered during a study of beta chain features in type 1 diabetes. As for the study in general: Comparable age, gender and cell yields were observed in patients relative to healthy donors. Findings and limits, study-wide: Shorter templates might be favored by PCR, and equally so in patients and in controls. Lower insertion and higher deletion counts appeared at VDJ junctions in type 1 diabetes patients.

This clone has a handful of counts. Its antigen is not known. The CDR3 totals 15 residues. The germline V and J ends were trimmed by 3 bases and 7 bases, with 18 bases remaining between them. The V gene's germline CDR1 is MDHEN and CDR2 SYDVKM. cDNA synthesis used the whole RNA isolate, giving expressed TCRB sequences. Profiling relied on immunoSEQ multiplex PCR, and the TCRdb table lists in-frame clones only, not all of them. The repertoire holds 450,000 to 600,000 clones, with approximately 28% as singletons. The receptor's source is a man younger than 35 in good health. The sequencing sample was made of naive CD4+ T cells from blood. This chain joins TRBV28 and TRBJ2-5; weak D call: TRBD2 (5 bases). CDR3 DNA: TGTGCCAGCAGTTTCTGGTCCAGCGGCCCAGGGACCCAGTACTTC. Residues: CASSFWSSGPGTQYF.